This passage covers 3 T cell receptor beta chains from one sample sequenced in a study of cytomegalovirus exposure and HLA in healthy donors (dated by TCRdb to about 2017). The library was produced with the immunoSEQ multiplex PCR assay. The multiplex PCR relied on a mix of 60 forward primers for TCR Vbeta segments and 13 reverse primers for TCR Jbeta segments. TCRdb's version of the immuneACCESS table is confined to in-frame rearrangements and falls short of the full clone set. An unresolved V gene accounts for under half of the shortfall where checked; the remainder is of unknown origin. The sample yields 140,000 to 150,000 clones; about three quarters were counted once. Clones ranked in the top ten supply approximately 4% of the sample. Source material: PBMCs. Receptors originate from a male donor in good health and CMV-seronegative.

The chain joins TRBV25-1 to TRBJ2-5, with D perhaps matching TRBD2 (7 bases). The germline gives CDR1 MGHDK, CDR2 SYGVNS. V was pared by 4 bases and J by 4 bases, with 13 bases between. This CDR3 comprises 14 residues. The CDR3 region has the DNA TGTGCCAGCAGTGGGCAGGGGAGGGGAGAGACCCAGTACTTC. Its protein is CASSGQGRGETQYF.

This rearrangement joins TRBV20-1 to TRBJ2-5, with D perhaps matching TRBD1 (5 bases). Germline V gene data show CDR1 as DFQATT and CDR2 as SNEGSKA (reference sequence). The CDR3 spans 10 residues. Between the trimmed V and J ends, which lost 6 bases and 5 bases, there was a span of 7 bases. CDR3 in amino acids: CSAQGETQYF. The DNA of the CDR3 is TGCAGTGCCCAGGGTGAGACCCAGTACTTC.

The chain combines TRBV5-5 with TRBJ2-7, with 7 nucleotides matching TRBD1. V lost 5 bases, J lost 1 base, and 3 bases stayed unmatched. Germline-derived CDR1 and CDR2 are SGHKS and YYEKEE (reference sequence). This CDR3 has 13 residues. In nucleotides, the CDR3 is TGTGCCAGCAGGAAGACAGGGTCCTACGAGCAGTACTTC. Translation gives CASRKTGSYEQYF.